Here is one TCR beta chain with its context. Its antigen is unidentified. CDR1 SGHDT and CDR2 YYEEEE come from the germline V gene. Deletions cut 0 bases from V and 0 bases from J, with 9 bases between. CDR3 length equals 15 residues. CD45RA-negative memory and CD45RA+ naive subsets were split from the CD4+ cells. The sample comes from a study of shared clonotypes between healthy human individuals. Study context: Three CD4 naive, three CD4 memory, two CD8 naive and one CD8 memory plate were used per donor. Study findings and constraints: Generation probabilities were higher for clonotypes shared across all four sorted-subset donors than for unshared ones.

Data came from immunoSEQ multiplex PCR; TCRdb stores just in-frame clones and leaves some out. Seen here are approximately 1.1 million clones, around 82% observed once, and the top ten hold about 0.52%. The sample consisted of memory CD4+ T cells from PBMCs. Subset denoted: CD45RA-negative fraction. The clonotype originates from a man aged 18 to 29 in good health. Some clones in this sample may be carry-over from other donors' samples. J is TRBJ2-5 and V is TRBV5-6; D may be TRBD1 (6 bases). CDR3 sequence reads: CASSLGTDNQETQYF. The CDR3 nucleotides are TGTGCCAGCAGCTTGGGGACAGACAACCAAGAGACCCAGTACTTC.